The 15 T cell receptor beta chains below all came from one sample that was sequenced in a study of blood T cell repertoires in COVID-19 (dated by TCRdb to about 2020). Library prep was done by the immunoSEQ multiplex PCR assay. The clones in this table, taken by TCRdb from immuneACCESS, are in-frame only. Not every clone is retained; where verified, under half of the shortfall comes from an unresolved V gene, and the cause of the rest is unknown. For this sample the table gives about 81,000 clones, of which 89% were detected only once. The ten biggest clones cover 5% to 6.5% of the sample. The sequencing sample was made of peripheral blood. Source of these receptors: a woman older than 75 with active COVID-19.

The chain carries TRBV5-1 and TRBJ1-6; 7 bases line up with TRBD1. V lost 2 bases to trimming and J lost 10 bases; unmatched junction nucleotides: 15. CDR1 and CDR2 (germline): SGHRS, YFSETQ. The CDR3 contains 17 residues. CDR3 bases: TGCGCCAGCAGCTTCTCCGGTGGATCCGGGACAGACTCACCCCTCCACTTT. Its translation is CASSFSGGSGTDSPLHF.

This chain joins TRBV7-9 and TRBJ2-2; D unresolved. V was cut by 5 bases and J by 5 bases, with 15 bases left in between. The germline V gene has CDR1 SEHNR and CDR2 FQNEAQ (reference sequence). The CDR3 sequence is 15 residues long. The CDR3 here is CASSPTAVGTGELFF. CDR3 DNA sequence: TGTGCCAGCAGCCCCACCGCCGTCGGGACCGGGGAGCTGTTTTTT.

V usage is TRBV28 and J usage is TRBJ1-6; 8 bases fit TRBD1. The germline V gene encodes CDR1 MDHEN and CDR2 SYDVKM. There are 15 residues in the CDR3. V lost 7 bases, J lost 7 bases, and 9 bases stayed unmatched. DNA for the CDR3: TGTGCCAGCACAAATAGCAGGGGGCGGAATTCACCCCTCCACTTT. This codes for CASTNSRGRNSPLHF.

This clone was observed a handful of times. The V gene is TRBV6-2 or TRBV6-3, the J gene TRBJ2-3; D possibly corresponds to TRBD2 (5 bases). With 4 bases removed from V and 9 bases from J, the gap between germline ends came to 11 bases. CDR1 is MNHEY and CDR2 is SVGEGT in the germline V gene. The CDR3 consists of 12 residues. The CDR3 is CASSWRSDTQYF. The CDR3 nucleotides read TGTGCCAGCAGTTGGAGGTCGGACACGCAGTATTTT.

V and J are TRBV25-1 and TRBJ2-7, with 7 bases that match TRBD2. Germline V gene data show CDR1 as MGHDK and CDR2 as SYGVNS. The CDR3 consists of 14 residues. V trimming: 6 bases; J trimming: 5 bases; junction bases outside the gene matches: 10. CDR3 region: CASSPSSGIDEQYF. CDR3 DNA sequence: TGTGCCAGCAGCCCCTCCAGCGGGATCGACGAGCAGTACTTC.

This clone was observed a few times. V usage is TRBV27 and J usage is TRBJ2-3; D not certain. V lost 4 bases and J 2 bases, leaving 7 bases between the germline ends. Germline V gene lookup returns CDR1 MNHEY and CDR2 SMNVEV (reference sequence). The CDR3 loop spans 13 amino acids. In DNA, the CDR3 is TGTGCCAGCAGTTCGCTAGACACAGATACGCAGTATTTT. Its protein is CASSSLDTDTQYF.

This clone has a handful of counts. V gene TRBV7-3 combines with J gene TRBJ2-3; weak D call: TRBD2 (5 bases). Trimming removed 5 bases at V and 1 base at J, with 13 bases between. Per germline, CDR1 SGHTA and CDR2 FQGTGA. The CDR3 covers 15 residues. CDR3 in amino acids: CASSQNPGGTDTQYF. CDR3 nucleotide sequence: TGTGCCAGCAGCCAAAATCCCGGGGGCACAGATACGCAGTATTTT. Full variable domain (outside the CDR3, taken from reference TRBV7-3 and TRBJ2-3): GAGVSQTPSNKVTEKGKYVELRCDPISGHTALYWYRQSLGQGPEFLIYFQGTGAADDSGLPNDRFFAVRPEGSVSTLKIQRTERGDSAVYLCASSQNPGGTDTQYFGPGTRLTVL.

This clone appeared once. Within the sample, other DNA sequences also encode this same CDR3. The chain uses TRBV12-3 or TRBV12-4 and TRBJ1-2, with D possibly TRBD1 on 6 matching bases. V dropped 6 bases and J dropped 2 bases, with 10 bases sitting between them. This CDR3 spans 13 amino acids. For the CDR3, the DNA is TGTGCCAGCAGCCCTGACAGGAACTATGGCTACACCTTC. It specifies CASSPDRNYGYTF.

This clone was observed once. This chain links TRBV5-8 with TRBJ1-3, with a weak D call TRBD1 (6 bases). V shed 2 bases and J shed 3 bases, with 9 bases lying between them. CDR3 size: 14 residues. Germline CDR1 is SGHTS and CDR2 is YDEGEE. The CDR3 loop is CASSFGTFGNTIYF. CDR3 DNA sequence: TGTGCCAGCAGCTTCGGGACATTTGGAAACACCATATATTTT.

As regards this clone: One end of the junction is discordant with germline, which a read error may explain. CDR3 residues: CASSLSQGQAVF. CDR3 sequence (DNA): TGTGCCAGCAGCTTATCACAGGGTCAAGCGGTCTTC. The rearrangement joins TRBV11-1 to TRBJ2-1; the D gene is possibly TRBD1 (6 bases). CDR3 length: 12 amino acids. In germline, CDR1 is SGHAT, CDR2 FQDESV (reference sequence).

The V call is TRBV28, the J call TRBJ2-6, with TRBD2 as a possible D gene (5 bases). CDR3 length: 17 residues. The V end was cut by 7 bases, the J end by 4 bases, with 20 bases between. Germline V gene sequence: CDR1 MDHEN, CDR2 SYDVKM. The CDR3 DNA reads TGTGCCAGCATAGGAGGCAGGCTCCGATCCGGGGCCAACGTCCTGACTTTC. Its translation: CASIGGRLRSGANVLTF. Full variable domain (outside the CDR3, taken from reference TRBV28 and TRBJ2-6): DVKVTQSSRYLVKRTGEKVFLECVQDMDHENMFWYRQDPGLGLRLIYFSYDVKMKEKGDIPEGYSVSREKKERFSLILESASTNQTSMYLCASIGGRLRSGANVLTFGAGSRLTVL.

The chain links TRBV25-1 to TRBJ2-1, with 7 bases matching TRBD2. The germline V gene has CDR1 MGHDK and CDR2 SYGVNS. Trimming took 1 base from V and 8 from J; bases not matched to a gene: 14. The CDR3 contains 17 residues. As DNA, the CDR3 is TGTGCCAGCAGTGAATGGGGGGGAAGAAGAGGTAGGGATGAGCAGTTCTTC. Translated: CASSEWGGRRGRDEQFF.

V is TRBV15 and J is TRBJ2-2; 7 bases line up with TRBD1. The CDR3 runs to 16 residues. Germline trimming cut 0 bases from V and 0 bases from J; bases unmatched to any gene: 1. Per germline, CDR1 LNHNV and CDR2 YYDKDF (reference sequence). This CDR3 is CATSRETGSNTGELFF. The CDR3 coding sequence is TGTGCCACCAGCAGAGAGACAGGGTCGAACACCGGGGAGCTGTTTTTT.

The rearrangement links TRBV11-2 to TRBJ2-7, with 7 bases that match TRBD1. Germline V gene lookup returns CDR1 SGHAT and CDR2 FQNNGV. The ends lost 5 bases at V and 0 bases at J; junction bases unmatched: 7. The CDR3 extends over 15 amino acids. The DNA of the CDR3 is TGTGCCAGCAGCGAGGAACAGGGGCGCTCCTACGAGCAGTACTTC. Translated, it gives CASSEEQGRSYEQYF.

This rearrangement joins TRBV9 to TRBJ2-1; D unclear. The CDR3 contains 13 residues. With 0 bases removed from V and 6 bases from J, the gap between germline ends came to 7 bases. Looked up from germline, CDR1 is SGDLS and CDR2 is YYNGEE. CDR3 in amino acids: CASSVGPLNEQFF. CDR3 nucleotides: TGTGCCAGCAGCGTAGGTCCCCTCAATGAGCAGTTCTTC.